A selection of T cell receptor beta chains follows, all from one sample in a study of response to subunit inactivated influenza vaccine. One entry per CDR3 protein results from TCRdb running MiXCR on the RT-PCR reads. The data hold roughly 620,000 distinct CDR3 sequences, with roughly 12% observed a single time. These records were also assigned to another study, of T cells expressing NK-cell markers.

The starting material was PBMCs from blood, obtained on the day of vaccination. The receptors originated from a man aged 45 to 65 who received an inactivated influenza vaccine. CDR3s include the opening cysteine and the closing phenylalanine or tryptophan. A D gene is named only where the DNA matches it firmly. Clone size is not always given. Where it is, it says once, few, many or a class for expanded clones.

CDR3nt: TGTGCCAGCAGCTTAGAGCCGGTCTCTGAAGCTTTCTTT
CDR3aa: CASSLEPVSEAFF
v_gene: TRBV7-9
d_gene: NA
j_gene: TRBJ1-1
abundance: few
len: 13

CDR3nt: TGTGCCAGCAGTCCCGCCCGACTAGCCTCCTACGAGCAGTACTTC
CDR3aa: CASSPARLASYEQYF
v_gene: TRBV7-2
d_gene: TRBD2
j_gene: TRBJ2-7
abundance: few
len: 15

CDR3nt: TGTGCCAGTAGTACAGGGACTCGGGGGAGAACCCTCCACTTT
CDR3aa: CASSTGTRGRTLHF
v_gene: TRBV19
d_gene: NA
j_gene: TRBJ1-6
abundance: NA
len: 14

CDR3nt: TGTGCCAGCAGCTTAGTAGGCCCAGGGGAAGAGCAGTACTTC
CDR3aa: CASSLVGPGEEQYF
v_gene: TRBV7-9
d_gene: NA
j_gene: TRBJ2-7
abundance: many
len: 14

CDR3nt: TGTGCCAGCAGCTGGGACCGGAGTAACGAGCAGTACTTC
CDR3aa: CASSWDRSNEQYF
v_gene: TRBV7-8
d_gene: NA
j_gene: TRBJ2-7
abundance: NA
len: 13

CDR3nt: TGTGCCAGCAGCTTAGGTCTCTCCCCTTACGAGCAGTACTTC
CDR3aa: CASSLGLSPYEQYF
v_gene: TRBV5-6
d_gene: NA
j_gene: TRBJ2-7
abundance: NA
len: 14

CDR3nt: TGCAGTGCTAGAGGAAAGGGGTACGAGCAGTACTTC
CDR3aa: CSARGKGYEQYF
v_gene: TRBV20-1
d_gene: NA
j_gene: TRBJ2-7
abundance: NA
len: 12

CDR3nt: TGTGCCAGCAGCTTAGTAGGTAGGGTAGAAGCTTTCTTT
CDR3aa: CASSLVGRVEAFF
v_gene: TRBV11-2
d_gene: NA
j_gene: TRBJ1-1
abundance: NA
len: 13

CDR3nt: TGTGCCAGCAGCTTGGCTAGCGGGGTGCCCAATGAGCAGTTCTTC
CDR3aa: CASSLASGVPNEQFF
v_gene: TRBV7-2
d_gene: TRBD2
j_gene: TRBJ2-1
abundance: NA
len: 15

CDR3nt: TGTGCCAGCAGCAACCGGGACAGGCCCTACGAGCAGTACTTC
CDR3aa: CASSNRDRPYEQYF
v_gene: TRBV7-9
d_gene: TRBD1
j_gene: TRBJ2-7
abundance: NA
len: 14

CDR3nt: TGTGCCAGCAGTTCTCTAGCGGGACTCGGCTCCTACAATGAGCAGTTCTTC
CDR3aa: CASSSLAGLGSYNEQFF
v_gene: TRBV12-3/TRBV12-4
d_gene: TRBD2
j_gene: TRBJ2-1
abundance: NA
len: 17

CDR3nt: TGTGCCTGGGCAGCGGGGGTTCTTAGTGAGACCCAGTACTTC
CDR3aa: CAWAAGVLSETQYF
v_gene: TRBV30
d_gene: TRBD2
j_gene: TRBJ2-5
abundance: NA
len: 14

CDR3nt: TGTGCCATCAGTGAGGCCTCTCGGAACACTGAAGCTTTCTTT
CDR3aa: CAISEASRNTEAFF
v_gene: TRBV10-3
d_gene: NA
j_gene: TRBJ1-1
abundance: few
len: 14

CDR3nt: TGTGCCAGCGGAGAAGGACAGGTTGAGGCTTTCTTT
CDR3aa: CASGEGQVEAFF
v_gene: TRBV7-6
d_gene: TRBD1
j_gene: TRBJ1-1
abundance: NA
len: 12

CDR3nt: TGTGCCAGCAGTTTGACCTCAAATACGCAGTATTTT
CDR3aa: CASSLTSNTQYF
v_gene: TRBV12-3/TRBV12-4
d_gene: NA
j_gene: TRBJ2-3
abundance: NA
len: 12

CDR3nt: TGTGCCAGCAGCTCTGAGGGGGGAAACACCATATATTTT
CDR3aa: CASSSEGGNTIYF
v_gene: TRBV7-9
d_gene: NA
j_gene: TRBJ1-3
abundance: NA
len: 13

CDR3nt: TGTGCCAGCAGTTTCAGTCCTCGGGGGGATGGCTACACCTTC
CDR3aa: CASSFSPRGDGYTF
v_gene: TRBV12-3/TRBV12-4
d_gene: NA
j_gene: TRBJ1-2
abundance: NA
len: 14

CDR3nt: TGCGCCAGCAGCTTCGGACACCTCTACGAGCAGTACTTC
CDR3aa: CASSFGHLYEQYF
v_gene: TRBV5-1
d_gene: NA
j_gene: TRBJ2-7
abundance: many
len: 13

CDR3nt: TGTGCCAGCAGCGCGGGGGCGGCCTACAATGAGCAGTTCTTC
CDR3aa: CASSAGAAYNEQFF
v_gene: TRBV9
d_gene: NA
j_gene: TRBJ2-1
abundance: NA
len: 14

CDR3nt: TGTGCCAGCAGTCCTACGATATCTGGGGCCAACGTCCTGACTTTC
CDR3aa: CASSPTISGANVLTF
v_gene: TRBV12-3/TRBV12-4
d_gene: NA
j_gene: TRBJ2-6
abundance: few
len: 15

CDR3nt: TGTGCCAGCAGCCCACAGGGGACTATTCACACAGATACGCAGTATTTT
CDR3aa: CASSPQGTIHTDTQYF
v_gene: TRBV7-2
d_gene: NA
j_gene: TRBJ2-3
abundance: once
len: 16

CDR3nt: TGTGCCAGCAGAAACCGGGACTACCTAGAAGAGACCCAGTACTTC
CDR3aa: CASRNRDYLEETQYF
v_gene: TRBV12-3/TRBV12-4
d_gene: TRBD2
j_gene: TRBJ2-5
abundance: NA
len: 15

CDR3nt: TGTGCCAGCAGCTTAGACGGACTAGCGGGAGGGCCCTCCTACGAGCAGTACTTC
CDR3aa: CASSLDGLAGGPSYEQYF
v_gene: TRBV11-2
d_gene: TRBD2
j_gene: TRBJ2-7
abundance: NA
len: 18

CDR3nt: TGCGCCAGCAGCCTACTAGCGGGGGGGCCTGAAGATACGCAGTATTTT
CDR3aa: CASSLLAGGPEDTQYF
v_gene: TRBV4-1
d_gene: TRBD2
j_gene: TRBJ2-3
abundance: NA
len: 16

CDR3nt: TGTGCCAGCAGTCTAACCAGCCAAGGAGCAACACTCTTC
CDR3aa: CASSLTSQGATLF
v_gene: TRBV28
d_gene: NA
j_gene: TRBJ2-1
abundance: few
len: 13

CDR3nt: TGTGCCAGCAGCTTATCGGCGGGCACTGAAGCTTTCTTT
CDR3aa: CASSLSAGTEAFF
v_gene: TRBV7-9
d_gene: NA
j_gene: TRBJ1-1
abundance: few
len: 13

CDR3nt: TGTGCCAGCAGCTCCCGGCCAGCGTTAGAAGAGACCCAGTACTTC
CDR3aa: CASSSRPALEETQYF
v_gene: TRBV11-2
d_gene: NA
j_gene: TRBJ2-5
abundance: few
len: 15

CDR3nt: TGTGCCAGCAGTTTAGAAGCAGGTTTTAATGAGCAGTTCTTC
CDR3aa: CASSLEAGFNEQFF
v_gene: TRBV12-3/TRBV12-4
d_gene: NA
j_gene: TRBJ2-1
abundance: few
len: 14

CDR3nt: TGTGCCAGCAGCCCGCTAGCGACCAATGAGCAGTTCTTC
CDR3aa: CASSPLATNEQFF
v_gene: TRBV7-9
d_gene: NA
j_gene: TRBJ2-1
abundance: few
len: 13

CDR3nt: TGTGCCAGCAGCTTCCGGCATGAGCAGTTCTTC
CDR3aa: CASSFRHEQFF
v_gene: TRBV5-6
d_gene: NA
j_gene: TRBJ2-1
abundance: few
len: 11

CDR3nt: TGTGCCAGCAGCCGAGCCCTCGAGCAGTACTTC
CDR3aa: CASSRALEQYF
v_gene: TRBV28
d_gene: NA
j_gene: TRBJ2-7
abundance: NA
len: 11

CDR3nt: TGTGCCATCCGCCCTAGCGGGGGAGAAGAGACCCAGTACTTC
CDR3aa: CAIRPSGGEETQYF
v_gene: TRBV10-3
d_gene: TRBD2
j_gene: TRBJ2-5
abundance: few
len: 14

CDR3nt: TGTGCCATCAGGGGAGCGGGAGTGACAGATACGCAGTATTTT
CDR3aa: CAIRGAGVTDTQYF
v_gene: TRBV10-3
d_gene: TRBD2
j_gene: TRBJ2-3
abundance: few
len: 14

CDR3nt: TGTGCCAGCAGTAGGACCACAGGGACCAAAAACATTCAGTACTTC
CDR3aa: CASSRTTGTKNIQYF
v_gene: TRBV6-2/TRBV6-3
d_gene: NA
j_gene: TRBJ2-4
abundance: few
len: 15

CDR3nt: TGTGCCAGCAGCGAACCGCGGAGGGTGGAGACCCAGTACTTC
CDR3aa: CASSEPRRVETQYF
v_gene: TRBV7-2
d_gene: NA
j_gene: TRBJ2-5
abundance: few
len: 14

CDR3nt: TGCGGCAGCAGCCAAGCGCAGGGACCCTACGAGCAGTACTTC
CDR3aa: CGSSQAQGPYEQYF
v_gene: TRBV4-3
d_gene: NA
j_gene: TRBJ2-7
abundance: NA
len: 14